Shown below are 25 T cell receptor beta chains from a single sample sequenced in a study of CD8+ T cells in alopecia areata. The sample's treatment: oral pan-JAK inhibitor, 5-10 mg twice daily. In each case, RNA was isolated and then reverse transcribed into cDNA as the sequencing template. TCRdb's copy holds only in-frame clones and misses some; the assay was immunoSEQ multiplex PCR. The data contain roughly 170,000 clones, around 60% of them singletons. Material: CD8+ T cells sorted from blood, obtained at week 24, from a patient treated with tofacitinib. The source of these receptors is a human donor with alopecia areata.

This chain connects TRBV5-6 to TRBJ1-5; the match to TRBD1 covers 7 bases. J gave up 4 bases and V 0 bases, and 1 base lay outside the gene matches. The CDR3 runs 14 residues. Germline assignment: CDR1 SGHDT and CDR2 YYEEEE. DNA for the CDR3: TGTGCCAGCAGCTTGGTGACAGGGAATCAGCCCCAGCATTTT. Its protein is CASSLVTGNQPQHF.

The V call is TRBV5-1, the J call TRBJ2-2; D unresolved. Germline CDR1 SGHRS, CDR2 YFSETQ. The CDR3 is made up of 14 amino acids. V dropped 0 bases and J dropped 2 bases, with 5 bases sitting between them. The CDR3: CASSLGANTGELFF. CDR3 bases: TGCGCCAGCAGCTTGGGGGCCAACACCGGGGAGCTGTTTTTT.

This clone has just one count. The gene calls are TRBV29-1 and TRBJ1-2; 9 bases agree with TRBD1. The CDR3 runs 12 residues. Unmatched junction bases numbered 4, after V lost 3 bases and J lost 8 bases. In germline, CDR1 is SQVTM, CDR2 ANQGSEA. CDR3 coding DNA: TGCAGCGTTGAGGGACAGGGAGAGGGCTACACCTTC. It codes for CSVEGQGEGYTF. The entire variable domain, with the rest obtained from reference TRBV29-1 and TRBJ1-2, is as follows: SAVISQKPSRDICQRGTSLTIQCQVDSQVTMMFWYRQQPGQSLTLIATANQGSEATYESGFVIDKFPISRPNLTFSTLTVSNMSPEDSSIYLCSVEGQGEGYTFGSGTRLTVV.

V usage is TRBV5-1 and J usage is TRBJ2-5; 8 bases line up with TRBD2. This CDR3 has 15 residues. Trimming removed 1 base from V and 5 bases from J; junction bases left unmatched: 7. The germline V gene has CDR1 SGHRS and CDR2 YFSETQ. The CDR3: CASSLTAGTSETQYF. The CDR3 DNA is TGCGCCAGCAGCTTGACAGCCGGGACTAGTGAGACCCAGTACTTC.

This clone was detected only once. The chain joins TRBV11-3 to TRBJ2-2, with 10 bases fitting TRBD1. CDR3 size: 17 residues. J was trimmed by 7 bases and V by 1 base; bases with no gene match: 9. Germline V gives CDR1 SGHNT, CDR2 YENEEA. CDR3 loop: CASSLALGTGELGELFF. The CDR3 DNA reads TGTGCCAGCAGCTTAGCTCTCGGGACAGGGGAACTCGGGGAGCTGTTTTTT.

The J gene is TRBJ1-2, the V gene TRBV30; a possible D gene is TRBD1 (5 bases). Trimming removed 8 bases at V and 0 bases at J, with 13 bases between. This CDR3 region has 13 residues. Per the germline V gene, CDR1 is GTSNPN and CDR2 is SVGIG (reference sequence). As DNA, the CDR3 is TGTGCCGCCCGGGACCGGACTAACTATGGCTACACCTTC. Its translation: CAARDRTNYGYTF.

The chain recombines TRBV2 with TRBJ1-1; TRBD1 agrees at 8 bases. The CDR3 contains 14 residues. The germline gives CDR1 SNHLY, CDR2 FYNNEI. V shed 2 bases and J 6 bases; nucleotides not matched to a gene: 5. Here the CDR3 DNA reads TGTGCCAGCAGTGAAATGGACAGGGCCCCTGAAGCTTTCTTT. Residues: CASSEMDRAPEAFF.

The chain combines TRBV27 with TRBJ1-1; 7 nucleotides align to TRBD1. This CDR3 is 14 amino acids long. Per the germline V gene, CDR1 is MNHEY and CDR2 is SMNVEV (reference sequence). V lost 5 bases, J lost 5 bases, and 8 bases stayed unmatched. CDR3 loop: CASSLTGVRTEAFF. The CDR3 bases are TGTGCCAGCAGTCTAACAGGGGTGCGGACTGAAGCTTTCTTT.

The V gene is TRBV5-1, the J gene TRBJ1-6; no definite D call. The CDR3 is 15 amino acids. Trimming shortened V by 7 bases and J by 10 bases, and 21 bases separated the two germline ends. Germline CDR1 and CDR2: SGHRS and YFSETQ. CDR3: CASSRREEGISPLHF. The DNA of the CDR3 is TGCGCCAGCTCGCGGCGGGAGGAGGGCATCTCACCCCTCCACTTT.

The V gene is TRBV5-1, the J gene TRBJ1-2; TRBD1 matches 8 bases. J was trimmed by 2 bases and V by 2 bases; bases with no gene match: 5. The CDR3 loop spans 15 amino acids. Germline assignment: CDR1 SGHRS and CDR2 YFSETQ. The CDR3 DNA sequence: TGCGCCAGCAGCTTCGGACAGGGTCAGAACTATGGCTACACCTTC. Protein: CASSFGQGQNYGYTF.

This rearrangement joins TRBV7-9 to TRBJ2-5, with TRBD1 matching 10 bases. V was clipped by 5 bases and J by 4 bases; unmatched bases: 1. Germline CDR1 is SEHNR and CDR2 is FQNEAQ (reference sequence). There are 13 residues in the CDR3. DNA for the CDR3: TGTGCCAGCAGCCGGGACAGGGGAGAGACCCAGTACTTC. Translated, it gives CASSRDRGETQYF.

The chain employs TRBV7-2 and TRBJ1-2, with D hard to call. CDR1 SGHTA and CDR2 FQGNSA come from the germline V gene. The CDR3 sequence is 11 residues long. V shed 5 bases and J shed 3 bases, with 4 bases lying between them. CDR3 sequence: CASSRDYGYTF. CDR3 coding DNA: TGTGCCAGCAGCAGGGACTATGGCTACACCTTC. The variable domain in full, with the rest retrieved from reference TRBV7-2 and TRBJ1-2, is GAGVSQSPSNKVTEKGKDVELRCDPISGHTALYWYRQSLGQGLEFLIYFQGNSAPDKSGLPSDRFSAERTGGSVSTLTIQRTQQEDSAVYLCASSRDYGYTFGSGTRLTVV.

A remark on this clone: In the same sample, other DNA sequences code for this CDR3. The chain recombines TRBV5-1 with TRBJ2-7; TRBD1 might be the D (5 bases). V shed 3 bases and J shed 4 bases, with 5 bases lying between them. The CDR3 extends over 11 amino acids. Per germline, CDR1 SGHRS and CDR2 YFSETQ. The CDR3 nucleotides read TGCGCCAGCAGCTCAGGGTACGAGCAGTACTTC. This gives the protein CASSSGYEQYF.

This clone was detected once. This sequence joins TRBV13 and TRBJ1-1; D may be TRBD1 (5 bases). V was clipped by 0 bases and J by 1 base, with 6 bases between them. The CDR3 is made up of 14 amino acids. Germline V gene sequence: CDR1 PRHDT, CDR2 FYEKMQ (reference sequence). The CDR3, as DNA: TGTGCCAGCAGCTTAGGGGGACCGAACACTGAAGCTTTCTTT. This sequence encodes CASSLGGPNTEAFF.

The CDR3 DNA reads TGTGCCTGGAGTGCAGGACACGGGGGGTACCAAGAGACCCAGTACTTC. This codes for CAWSAGHGGYQETQYF. The chain combines TRBV30 with TRBJ2-5, with 7 bases that match TRBD2. Germline trimming cut 1 base from V and 0 bases from J; bases unmatched to any gene: 8. The germline V gene has CDR1 GTSNPN and CDR2 SVGIG (reference sequence). There are 16 residues in the CDR3. The whole variable domain, filled in from reference TRBV30 and TRBJ2-5, reads SQTIHQWPATLVQPVGSPLSLECTVEGTSNPNLYWYRQAAGRGLQLLFYSVGIGQISSEVPQNLSASRPQDRQFILSSKKLLLSDSGFYLCAWSAGHGGYQETQYFGPGTRLLVL.

The chain joins TRBV2 to TRBJ1-5, with D possibly matching TRBD1 (6 bases). Per the germline V gene, CDR1 is SNHLY and CDR2 is FYNNEI. The CDR3 covers 14 residues. Trimming pared 5 bases from V and 7 bases from J, leaving 15 bases between. The CDR3 loop reads CASSKDSSGQPQHF. The CDR3 coding sequence is TGTGCCAGCAGTAAGGACAGCTCAGGCCAGCCCCAGCATTTT.

The chain uses TRBV28 and TRBJ2-1; the match to TRBD2 covers 10 bases. CDR3 size: 15 residues. Trimming at V came to 6 bases and at J to 2 bases, leaving 4 bases not matched to a gene. Germline V gene data show CDR1 as MDHEN and CDR2 as SYDVKM. The CDR3 DNA reads as TGTGCCAGCAGGGACCTAGCGGGGGCCTACAATGAGCAGTTCTTC. Translated, it gives CASRDLAGAYNEQFF.

This clone was counted between two and nine times. The V gene is TRBV4-1, the J gene TRBJ2-7; D remains ambiguous. With 0 bases removed from V and 6 bases from J, the gap between germline ends came to 6 bases. The CDR3 is made up of 12 amino acids. Germline V gene data show CDR1 as MGHRA and CDR2 as YSYEKL. This CDR3 reads CASSQDQGEQYF. The CDR3 nucleotides read TGCGCCAGCAGCCAAGATCAAGGCGAGCAGTACTTC.

This clone has a handful of counts. J is TRBJ2-7 and V is TRBV5-6; D gene unclear. V dropped 1 base and J dropped 2 bases, with 10 bases sitting between them. Germline CDR1 SGHDT, CDR2 YYEEEE. The CDR3 contains 14 residues. Here the CDR3 reads CASSLRADPYEQYF. The DNA for the CDR3 is TGTGCCAGCAGCTTGAGGGCCGACCCCTACGAGCAGTACTTC.

The chain has TRBV20-1 and TRBJ2-7; D may be TRBD2 (6 bases). CDR1 is DFQATT, CDR2 SNEGSKA, per germline (reference sequence). V dropped 3 bases and J dropped 4 bases, with 7 bases sitting between them. This CDR3 has 11 residues. The CDR3 region has the DNA TGCAGTGCTAGCGGGAGATACGAGCAGTACTTC. This encodes CSASGRYEQYF.

The chain carries TRBV2 and TRBJ2-5; D is ambiguous. CDR1 is SNHLY, CDR2 FYNNEI, per germline. The CDR3 covers 13 residues. Trimming shortened V by 7 bases and J by 5 bases, and 14 bases separated the two germline ends. CDR3 protein: CASTRSLRETQYF. As DNA, the CDR3 is TGTGCCAGCACCCGCTCCCTCCGGGAGACCCAGTACTTC.

The chain joins TRBV7-9 to TRBJ2-3, with 13 bases that match TRBD2. CDR1 and CDR2 (germline): SEHNR, FQNEAQ (reference sequence). The CDR3 has 18 residues. J lost 2 bases, V lost 5 bases, and 10 bases had no gene match. The DNA for the CDR3 is TGTGCCAGCAGCCTACTCGGACTAGCGGGGGTCTCCACAGATACGCAGTATTTT. Amino acids: CASSLLGLAGVSTDTQYF. The entire variable domain, with the rest obtained from reference TRBV7-9 and TRBJ2-3, is as follows: DTGVSQNPRHKITKRGQNVTFRCDPISEHNRLYWYRQTLGQGPEFLTYFQNEAQLEKSRLLSDRFSAERPKGSFSTLEIQRTEQGDSAMYLCASSLLGLAGVSTDTQYFGPGTRLTVL.

This sequence joins TRBV27 and TRBJ2-5, with D possibly being TRBD2 (5 bases). Per the germline V gene, CDR1 is MNHEY and CDR2 is SMNVEV (reference sequence). The CDR3 is 13 amino acids. The V end was cut by 3 bases, the J end by 4 bases, with 9 bases between. The CDR3 sequence is CASSLSGTETQYF. The CDR3 DNA reads TGTGCCAGCAGTTTGTCGGGAACAGAGACCCAGTACTTC.

The chain is built from TRBV27 and TRBJ2-7; D is undetermined. This CDR3 is built from 12 residues. Trimming stripped 2 bases from V and 7 bases from J, with 9 bases between. CDR1 and CDR2 from the germline V gene are MNHEY and SMNVEV (reference sequence). CDR3 in amino acids: CASSLLGREQYF. For the CDR3, the DNA is TGTGCCAGCAGTTTACTAGGAAGGGAGCAGTACTTC.

J is TRBJ2-5 and V is TRBV25-1; possibly TRBD1 for D (6 bases). Deletions cut 3 bases from V and 5 bases from J, with 13 bases between. From germline, CDR1 is MGHDK and CDR2 SYGVNS. This CDR3 contains 14 residues. CDR3 region: CASSEYRVGETQYF. The CDR3 nucleotides are TGTGCCAGCAGTGAGTACAGGGTCGGGGAGACCCAGTACTTC.